This T cell receptor (beta chain) appears in the sequencing data of a study of beta chain features in type 1 diabetes. General observations from the study: All four CD4+ subsets of Type 1 diabetes patients contained TCRB CDR3s that were moderately but significantly shorter.

Sequencing targeted expressed TCRB transcripts, as all isolated RNA had been reverse transcribed. TCRdb keeps only in-frame clones here, not all; method: immunoSEQ multiplex PCR. This table has over 600,000 clones, over 10% appearing once. Trimming pared 0 bases from V and 4 bases from J, leaving 6 bases between. Germline V gene lookup returns CDR1 KGHSH and CDR2 LQKENI. This CDR3 is built from 14 residues. This clone turned up a few times. Its matching antigen is unknown. J is TRBJ2-2 and V is TRBV18; tentatively, D is TRBD2 (6 bases). The sequencing input was naive CD4+ T cells from blood. The receptor's source is a man younger than 40 with type 1 diabetes. The CDR3 protein is CASSPPGGTGELFF. As DNA, the CDR3 is TGTGCCAGCTCACCACCCGGGGGCACCGGGGAGCTGTTTTTT.